This T cell receptor (beta chain) was retrieved from a study of identical twins. Study outcomes and limitations: There were fewer insertions in abundant cord blood beta clonotypes, but memory repertoires showed no such pattern.

As for this clonotype: The antigen remains undetermined.

The germline gives CDR1 MGHRA, CDR2 YSYEKL. The V end lost 5 bases, the J end lost 4 bases, and 18 bases lay between the germline ends. The CDR3 sequence is 16 residues long. Unique molecular identifiers were in the cDNA, with template-switch universal primer binding. TCRdb ran MiXCR on the 5' RACE reads and lists one entry per CDR3 protein. The table has around 960,000 distinct CDR3 sequences, around 12% seen once. All donors comprised healthy Caucasians. The data were also submitted as part of a second study, on yellow fever vaccine responses in identical twins.

V is TRBV4-1 and J is TRBJ1-5, with D maybe TRBD1 (6 bases). The receptor was derived from a woman aged 18-29 years in good health. The sample taken for sequencing was PBMCs. This chain's CDR3 is CASSNKIPGANQPQHF. As DNA, the CDR3 is TGCGCCAGCAGCAACAAGATCCCAGGGGCAAATCAGCCCCAGCATTTT.